The 19 T cell receptor beta chains in this list originate from one sample, sequenced in a study of CD8+ T cells in alopecia areata. Reverse transcription of extracted RNA yielded cDNA, which provided the sequencing template. Clones were sequenced by immunoSEQ multiplex PCR, and TCRdb holds only the in-frame ones, with some missing. The data show 150,000 to 200,000 clones, under 80% seen once. The treatment is: oral pan-JAK inhibitor, 5-10 mg twice daily. The material was CD4+ T cells sorted from blood, obtained at week 49, from a patient treated with tofacitinib. These receptors all come from a human donor with alopecia areata.

This sequence joins TRBV29-1 and TRBJ1-5; TRBD1 might be the D (5 bases). The V and J ends lost 3 bases and 3 bases respectively, with 9 bases between them. Germline loops: CDR1 SQVTM, CDR2 ANQGSEA. This CDR3 is 13 amino acids long. Written as DNA, the CDR3 is TGCAGCGTTGACCAGGGCTACAATCAGCCCCAGCATTTT. This translates into CSVDQGYNQPQHF.

V gene TRBV7-9 combines with J gene TRBJ2-2; D remains unclear. The germline V and J ends were trimmed by 1 base and 7 bases, with 7 bases remaining between them. There are 13 residues in the CDR3. CDR1 SEHNR and CDR2 FQNEAQ come from the germline V gene (reference sequence). CDR3 sequence reads: CASSLGGGGELFF. The CDR3 region has the DNA TGTGCCAGCAGCTTAGGGGGTGGCGGGGAGCTGTTTTTT.

This chain links TRBV25-1 with TRBJ1-6; TRBD1 is a possible D gene (6 bases). This CDR3 is built from 11 residues. CDR1 is MGHDK and CDR2 is SYGVNS in the germline V gene. Trimming shortened V by 5 bases and J by 13 bases, and 9 bases separated the two germline ends. The CDR3: CASSLTGPLHF. Written as DNA, the CDR3 is TGTGCCAGCAGTCTCACAGGGCCCCTCCACTTT.

The rearrangement uses TRBV7-6 and TRBJ1-6, with a weak D call TRBD1 (6 bases). Germline V gene sequence: CDR1 SGHVS, CDR2 FNYEAQ. V lost 1 base to trimming and J lost 8 bases, with 12 bases between them. This CDR3 has 15 residues. CDR3 DNA: TGTGCCAGCAGCTTAGAAGGACGACAGGATTCACCCCTCCACTTT. It specifies CASSLEGRQDSPLHF.

This CDR3 is CASTDGWYDSPLHF. CDR3 nucleotide sequence: TGTGCCAGCACAGACGGATGGTACGATTCACCCCTCCACTTT. This chain connects TRBV27 to TRBJ1-6; D unresolved. From germline, CDR1 is MNHEY and CDR2 SMNVEV (reference sequence). Trimming removed 7 bases from V and 8 bases from J, with 15 bases in between. CDR3 length: 14 residues.

This rearrangement joins TRBV30 to TRBJ1-4; D gene unclear. V was shortened by 2 bases and J by 2 bases, with 12 bases between the two germline ends. The CDR3 spans 15 residues. Looked up from germline, CDR1 is GTSNPN and CDR2 is SVGIG (reference sequence). As DNA, the CDR3 is TGTGCCTGGAGTCTCCACCAGGCTACTAATGAAAAACTGTTTTTT. Translated, it gives CAWSLHQATNEKLFF.

This clone has just a few counts. This chain joins TRBV2 and TRBJ1-5, with 7 bases that match TRBD1. CDR1 and CDR2 (germline): SNHLY, FYNNEI. CDR3 size: 13 residues. The J segment lost 4 bases and the V segment lost 9 bases, leaving 6 bases of the junction unmatched. CDR3 in DNA: TGTGCCAGTCAGGGGGAGCTTAATCAGCCCCAGCATTTT. This encodes CASQGELNQPQHF.

This clone has ten or more counts. The CDR3 DNA is TGCGCCAGCAGCCCCCAAGGGGGGTTTGGGTTAGAGACCCAGTACTTC. Its translation: CASSPQGGFGLETQYF. The V gene is TRBV4-3, the J gene TRBJ2-5; D is perhaps TRBD1 or TRBD2 (6 bases each). This CDR3 has 16 amino acids. Trimming removed 4 bases from V and 4 bases from J, with 19 bases in between. Germline V gene sequence: CDR1 LGHNA, CDR2 YSLEER.

The V and J genes are TRBV29-1 and TRBJ2-1; a weak D match, TRBD2 (5 bases). V lost 5 bases and J lost 0, with 20 bases in between. Per the germline V gene, CDR1 is SQVTM and CDR2 is ANQGSEA. The CDR3 sequence is 17 residues long. In nucleotides, the CDR3 is TGCAGCGTTTCTACTCTTACCGGGATGAGCTCCTACAATGAGCAGTTCTTC. Translating it yields CSVSTLTGMSSYNEQFF.

Details on this clone: In the same sample, other DNA sequences code for this CDR3. This rearrangement joins TRBV29-1 to TRBJ2-7; the match to TRBD1 covers 11 bases. Trimming cost V 5 bases and J 4 bases; bases outside gene matches: 4. The V gene's germline CDR1 is SQVTM and CDR2 ANQGSEA. The CDR3 consists of 13 residues. CDR3 amino acids: CSVTGTGGYEQYF. CDR3 nucleotides: TGCAGCGTTACCGGGACAGGGGGTTACGAGCAGTACTTC.

The V call is TRBV2, the J call TRBJ2-4; D assignment may be TRBD1 or TRBD2 (5 bases each). Germline values: CDR1 SNHLY, CDR2 FYNNEI. The CDR3 totals 11 residues. Trimming pared 2 bases from V and 15 bases from J, leaving 11 bases between. CDR3: CASSEYGGVYF. The CDR3 DNA reads as TGTGCCAGCAGTGAATATGGGGGTGTGTACTTC.

This chain links TRBV9 with TRBJ1-1; TRBD1 matches at 8 bases. V dropped 2 bases and J dropped 0; count of bases not matched to a gene: 9. This CDR3 region has 17 residues. The germline V gene encodes CDR1 SGDLS and CDR2 YYNGEE. The CDR3 loop reads CASSVGPGGEMNTEAFF. CDR3 bases: TGTGCCAGCAGCGTCGGACCAGGGGGCGAAATGAACACTGAAGCTTTCTTT.

The rearrangement joins TRBV29-1 to TRBJ2-3; TRBD2 matches 10 bases. This CDR3 contains 14 residues. Unmatched junction bases numbered 2, after V lost 3 bases and J lost 2 bases. Germline V gives CDR1 SQVTM, CDR2 ANQGSEA. The CDR3 DNA follows: TGCAGCGTTGATACTAGCGGGGCCACAGATACGCAGTATTTT. Translating it yields CSVDTSGATDTQYF.

The table lists this clone with a few counts. The J gene is TRBJ2-7, the V gene TRBV10-3, with D possibly called TRBD1 or TRBD2 (6 bases each). CDR1 is ENHRY and CDR2 is SYGVKD in the germline V gene. V was pared by 4 bases and J by 3 bases, with 16 bases between. CDR3 length equals 15 residues. CDR3 DNA sequence: TGTGCCATCAGTGGGGGGGCTTCAGGGAGCTACGAGCAGTACTTC. As protein: CAISGGASGSYEQYF.

The gene calls are TRBV7-2 and TRBJ1-2; 8 bases map to TRBD1. After removal of 5 bases from V and 6 bases from J, the junction contained 5 bases not matched to a gene. The germline V gene encodes CDR1 SGHTA and CDR2 FQGNSA. The CDR3 is made up of 13 amino acids. CDR3 sequence reads: CASSQDRVDGYTF. The CDR3 DNA reads TGTGCCAGCAGCCAGGACAGGGTTGATGGCTACACCTTC.

This chain uses TRBV5-6 with TRBJ2-3; 11 positions match TRBD2. This CDR3 is built from 17 residues. Germline loops: CDR1 SGHDT, CDR2 YYEEEE. The J segment lost 2 bases and the V segment lost 4 bases, leaving 9 bases of the junction unmatched. The CDR3 loop is CASSPGASGGLTDTQYF. In nucleotides, the CDR3 is TGTGCCAGCAGCCCGGGGGCTAGCGGGGGGCTCACAGATACGCAGTATTTT.

This clone was counted a single time. The CDR3, as DNA: TGTGCCAGCAGTAACCCCTCGGGGGCCAACCAGAATACGCAGTATTTT. It codes for CASSNPSGANQNTQYF. The V and J genes are TRBV27 and TRBJ2-3; possibly TRBD1 or TRBD2 for D (6 bases each). V was clipped by 5 bases and J by 7 bases, with 22 bases between them. Per germline, CDR1 MNHEY and CDR2 SMNVEV (reference sequence). This CDR3 has 16 amino acids.

The chain is built from TRBV30 and TRBJ2-5; D uncertain. V was clipped by 0 bases and J by 1 base, with 9 bases between them. The CDR3 contains 14 residues. Germline lookup yields CDR1 GTSNPN and CDR2 SVGIG (reference sequence). CDR3 loop: CAWSVQNSQETQYF. The CDR3 coding sequence is TGTGCCTGGAGTGTACAGAACAGCCAAGAGACCCAGTACTTC.

The chain joins TRBV19 to TRBJ2-7, with 7 bases matching TRBD2. Trimming cost V 3 bases and J 4 bases; bases outside gene matches: 9. This CDR3 is 15 amino acids long. Germline-derived CDR1 and CDR2 are LNHDA and SQIVND (reference sequence). The CDR3 loop is CASSIAGRDLYEQYF. The CDR3 DNA reads as TGTGCCAGTAGTATTGCAGGGAGGGACTTGTACGAGCAGTACTTC.